These T cell receptor beta chains were read from a single sample in a study of CD8+CD57+ T cells in acquired aplastic anemia. TCRdb re-called the reads with MiXCR, one entry per CDR3 protein. Of 150,000 to 200,000 distinct CDR3 sequences in the sample, around 75% are singletons; the top ten hold about 50%. What was sequenced was sorted CD4+, CD8+, or CD8+CD57+ T cells (not recorded which) from PBMCs. These receptors came from a human donor with aplastic anemia. Each CDR3 is given with its conserved first and last residue. D genes are given only for firm matches. Size tells how often a clone was seen (once, few, many) or the class of an expanded clone, and some rows leave it out.

d_gene	abundance	v_gene	j_gene	CDR3nt	CDR3aa
TRBD2	once	TRBV10-3	TRBJ2-7	TGTGCCATCAGTGCTGGGACTAGCGCATCCTACGAGCAGTACTTC	CAISAGTSASYEQYF
TRBD2	NA	TRBV10-3	TRBJ2-1	TGTGCCATCAGCGCAGTTGGCGGGAGCTCGGGTGAGCAGTTCTTC	CAISAVGGSSGEQFF
NA	NA	TRBV29-1	TRBJ1-2	TGCAGCGTTGATGAGAGGCCTCTAGACTATGGCTACACCTTC	CSVDERPLDYGYTF
NA	NA	TRBV11-3	TRBJ1-2	TGTGCCAGCAGCTTGGACGGATCTATGGGCTACACCTTC	CASSLDGSMGYTF
NA	NA	TRBV20-1	TRBJ2-7	TGCAGTGCCCCCGGGACATCCAACGAGCAGTACTTC	CSAPGTSNEQYF
NA	NA	TRBV5-5	TRBJ2-7	TGTGCCAGCAGCTTAGAGTGGGACCCCTACGAGCAGTACTTC	CASSLEWDPYEQYF
TRBD1	NA	TRBV19	TRBJ1-2	TGTGCCAGTAGTATGGGACAGGATACCTATGGCTACACCTTC	CASSMGQDTYGYTF
TRBD1	few	TRBV7-2	TRBJ2-3	TGTGCCAGCAGCTTACAGGGGGCGGAGGATACGCAGTATTTT	CASSLQGAEDTQYF
TRBD2	NA	TRBV20-1	TRBJ2-1	TGCAGTGCTACCCTTAGCGGGGGGGTTAAATATGAGCAGTTCTTC	CSATLSGGVKYEQFF
NA	NA	TRBV6-6	TRBJ1-1	TGTGCCAGCAGTTACTCGGGCGCCGAAGCTTTCTTT	CASSYSGAEAFF
NA	NA	TRBV20-1	TRBJ2-7	TGCAGTGCTGTCCAGGGACTCGGTGTATACGAGCAGTACTTC	CSAVQGLGVYEQYF
NA	NA	TRBV20-1	TRBJ1-1	TGCAGTGCTAGGGACCGGGACCCTGAAGCTTTCTTT	CSARDRDPEAFF
TRBD1	NA	TRBV5-1	TRBJ2-1	TGCGCCAGCAGCGAGGGACAGCCATATAACAATGAGCAGTTCTTC	CASSEGQPYNNEQFF
NA	NA	TRBV20-1	TRBJ2-1	TGCAGTGCTACTCCAGGCAGGAATGAGCAGTTCTTC	CSATPGRNEQFF
TRBD2	NA	TRBV20-1	TRBJ2-7	TGCAGTGCTAGAGACCCAGCGGGAGTGCGCGAGCAGTACTTC	CSARDPAGVREQYF
TRBD1	NA	TRBV5-4	TRBJ2-7	TGTGCCAGCAGCTTGGCCACAGGGGGGTACTACGAGCAGTACTTC	CASSLATGGYYEQYF